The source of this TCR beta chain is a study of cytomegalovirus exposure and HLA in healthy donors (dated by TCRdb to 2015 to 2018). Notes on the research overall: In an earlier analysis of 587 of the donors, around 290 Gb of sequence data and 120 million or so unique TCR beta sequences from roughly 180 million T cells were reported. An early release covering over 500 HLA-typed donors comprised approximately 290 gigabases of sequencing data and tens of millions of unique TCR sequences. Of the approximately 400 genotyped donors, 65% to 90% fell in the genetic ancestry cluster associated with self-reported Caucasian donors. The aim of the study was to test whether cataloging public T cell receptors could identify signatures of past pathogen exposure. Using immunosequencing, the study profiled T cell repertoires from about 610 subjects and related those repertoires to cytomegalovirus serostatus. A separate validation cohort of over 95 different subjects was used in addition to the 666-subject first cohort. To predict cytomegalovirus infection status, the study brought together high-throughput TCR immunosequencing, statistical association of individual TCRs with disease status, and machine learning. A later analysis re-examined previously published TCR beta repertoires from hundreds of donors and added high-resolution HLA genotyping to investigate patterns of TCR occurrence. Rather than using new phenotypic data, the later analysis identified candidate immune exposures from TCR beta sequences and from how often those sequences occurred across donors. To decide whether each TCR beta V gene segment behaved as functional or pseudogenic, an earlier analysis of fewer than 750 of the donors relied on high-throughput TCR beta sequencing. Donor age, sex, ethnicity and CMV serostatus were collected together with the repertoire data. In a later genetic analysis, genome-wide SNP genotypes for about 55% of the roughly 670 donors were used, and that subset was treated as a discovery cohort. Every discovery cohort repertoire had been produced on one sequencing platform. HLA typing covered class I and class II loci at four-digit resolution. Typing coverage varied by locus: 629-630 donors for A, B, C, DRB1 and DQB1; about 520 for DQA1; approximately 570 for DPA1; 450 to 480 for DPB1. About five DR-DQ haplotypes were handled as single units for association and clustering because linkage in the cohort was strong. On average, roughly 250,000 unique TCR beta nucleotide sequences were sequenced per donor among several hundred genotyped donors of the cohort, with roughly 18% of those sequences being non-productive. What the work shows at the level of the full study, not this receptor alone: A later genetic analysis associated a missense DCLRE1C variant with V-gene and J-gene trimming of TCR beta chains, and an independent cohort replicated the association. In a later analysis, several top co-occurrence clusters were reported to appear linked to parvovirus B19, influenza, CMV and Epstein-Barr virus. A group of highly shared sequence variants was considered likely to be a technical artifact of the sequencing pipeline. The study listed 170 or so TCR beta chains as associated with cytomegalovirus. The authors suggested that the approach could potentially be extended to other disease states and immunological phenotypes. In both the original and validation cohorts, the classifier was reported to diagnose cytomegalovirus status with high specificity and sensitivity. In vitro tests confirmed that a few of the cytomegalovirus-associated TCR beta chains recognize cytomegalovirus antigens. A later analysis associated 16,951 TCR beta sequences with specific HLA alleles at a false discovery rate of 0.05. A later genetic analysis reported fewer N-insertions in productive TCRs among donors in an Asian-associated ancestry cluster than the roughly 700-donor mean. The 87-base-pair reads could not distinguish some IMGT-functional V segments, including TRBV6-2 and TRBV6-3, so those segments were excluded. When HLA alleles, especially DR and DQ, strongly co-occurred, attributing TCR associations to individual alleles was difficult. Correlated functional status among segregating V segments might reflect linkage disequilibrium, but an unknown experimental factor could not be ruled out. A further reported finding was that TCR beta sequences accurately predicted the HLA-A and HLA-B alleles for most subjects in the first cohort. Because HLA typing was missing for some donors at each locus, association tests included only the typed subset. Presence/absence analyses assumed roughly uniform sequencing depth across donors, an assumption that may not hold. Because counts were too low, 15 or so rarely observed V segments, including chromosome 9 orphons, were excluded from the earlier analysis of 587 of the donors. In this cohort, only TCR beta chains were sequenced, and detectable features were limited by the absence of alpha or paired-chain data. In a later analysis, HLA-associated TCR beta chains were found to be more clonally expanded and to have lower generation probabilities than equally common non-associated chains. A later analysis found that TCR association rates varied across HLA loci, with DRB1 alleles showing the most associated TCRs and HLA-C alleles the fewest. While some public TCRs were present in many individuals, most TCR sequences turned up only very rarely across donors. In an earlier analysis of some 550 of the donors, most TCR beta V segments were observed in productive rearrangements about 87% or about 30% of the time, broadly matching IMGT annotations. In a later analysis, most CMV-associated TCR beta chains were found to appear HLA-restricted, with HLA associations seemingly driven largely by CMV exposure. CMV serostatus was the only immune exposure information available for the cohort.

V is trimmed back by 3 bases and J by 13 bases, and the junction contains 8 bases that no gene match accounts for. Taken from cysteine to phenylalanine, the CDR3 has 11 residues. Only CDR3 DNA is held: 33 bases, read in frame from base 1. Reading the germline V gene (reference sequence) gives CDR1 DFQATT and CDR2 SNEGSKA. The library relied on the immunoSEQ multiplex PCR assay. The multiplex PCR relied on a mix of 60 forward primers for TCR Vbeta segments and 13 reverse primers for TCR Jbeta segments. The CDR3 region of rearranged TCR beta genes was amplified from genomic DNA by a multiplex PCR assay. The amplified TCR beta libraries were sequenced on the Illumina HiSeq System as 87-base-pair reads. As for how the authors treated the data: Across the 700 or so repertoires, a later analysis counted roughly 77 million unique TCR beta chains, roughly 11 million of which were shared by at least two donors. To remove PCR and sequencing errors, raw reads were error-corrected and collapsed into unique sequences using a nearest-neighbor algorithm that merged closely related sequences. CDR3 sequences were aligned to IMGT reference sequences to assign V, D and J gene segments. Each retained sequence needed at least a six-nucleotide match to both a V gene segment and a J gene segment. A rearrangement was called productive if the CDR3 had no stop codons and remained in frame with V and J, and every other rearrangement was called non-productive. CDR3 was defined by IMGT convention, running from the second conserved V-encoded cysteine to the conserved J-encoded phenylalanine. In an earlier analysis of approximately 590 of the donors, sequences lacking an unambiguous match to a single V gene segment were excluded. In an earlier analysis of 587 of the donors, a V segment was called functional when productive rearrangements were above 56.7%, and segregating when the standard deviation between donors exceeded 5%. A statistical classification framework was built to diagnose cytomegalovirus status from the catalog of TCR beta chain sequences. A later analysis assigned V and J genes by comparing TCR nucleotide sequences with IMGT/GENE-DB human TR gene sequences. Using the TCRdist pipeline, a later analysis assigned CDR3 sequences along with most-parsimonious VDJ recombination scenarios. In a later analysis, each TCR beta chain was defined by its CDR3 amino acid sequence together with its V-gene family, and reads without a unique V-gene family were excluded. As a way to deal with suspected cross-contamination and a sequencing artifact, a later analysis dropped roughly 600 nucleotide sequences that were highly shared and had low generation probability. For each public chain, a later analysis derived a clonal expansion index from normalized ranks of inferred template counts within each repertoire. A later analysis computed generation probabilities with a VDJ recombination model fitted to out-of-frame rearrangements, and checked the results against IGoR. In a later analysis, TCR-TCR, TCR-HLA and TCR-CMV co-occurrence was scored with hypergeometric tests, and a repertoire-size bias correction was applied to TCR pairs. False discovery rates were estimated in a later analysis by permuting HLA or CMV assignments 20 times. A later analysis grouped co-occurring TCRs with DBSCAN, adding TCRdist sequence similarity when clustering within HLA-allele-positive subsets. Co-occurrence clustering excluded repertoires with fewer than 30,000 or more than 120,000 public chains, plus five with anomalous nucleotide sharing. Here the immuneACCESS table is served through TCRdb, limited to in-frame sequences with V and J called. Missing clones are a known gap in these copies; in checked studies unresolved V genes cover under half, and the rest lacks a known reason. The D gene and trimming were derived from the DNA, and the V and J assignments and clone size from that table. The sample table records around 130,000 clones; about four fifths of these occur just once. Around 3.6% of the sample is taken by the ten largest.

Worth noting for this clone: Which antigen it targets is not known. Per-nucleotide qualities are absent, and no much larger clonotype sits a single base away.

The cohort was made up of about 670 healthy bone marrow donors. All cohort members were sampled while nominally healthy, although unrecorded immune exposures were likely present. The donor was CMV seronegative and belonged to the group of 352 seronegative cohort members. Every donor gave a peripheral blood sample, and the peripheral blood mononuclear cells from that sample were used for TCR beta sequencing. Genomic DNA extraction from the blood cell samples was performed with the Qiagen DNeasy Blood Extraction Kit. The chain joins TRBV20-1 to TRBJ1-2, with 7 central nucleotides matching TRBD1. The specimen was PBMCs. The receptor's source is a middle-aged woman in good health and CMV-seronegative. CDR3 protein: CSARKDREATF. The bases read TGCAGTGCTAGGAAAGACAGGGAGGCCACCTTC.